The clone carrying this T cell receptor (beta chain) was observed a few times. The antigen is not known. The data derive from a study of blood T cells in healthy people across ages. Overall study results and limits: Estimates of total diversity, which came from one million sequenced T cells, were considered to be underestimates. CMV infection status of these donors was not known.

Staff drew 9 to 10 milliliters of peripheral blood from each donor. Using a J-beta primer mix together with a sample-barcoded 5' primer, a second PCR was run for roughly 7 to 12 cycles. From the 5' RACE reads, TCRdb called clonotypes with MiXCR, one entry per CDR3 protein. The sample yields roughly 1,700,000 distinct CDR3 sequences, 28% seen once. V was clipped by 5 bases and J by 1 base; unmatched bases: 4. Germline V gene data show CDR1 as SGHDN and CDR2 as FVKESK. This CDR3 spans 14 amino acids. The source of this sequence is a woman in her thirties in good health. V and J are TRBV14 and TRBJ2-5; TRBD1 matches 7 bases. Sequencing was performed on blood. The CDR3 DNA reads TGTGCCAGCAGCGGACGGGACAGCCAAGAGACCCAGTACTTC. This encodes CASSGRDSQETQYF.